The subject of this entry is one T cell receptor (beta chain). A read error may account for a junction end that differs from germline. This sample was taken from a study of tumor-infiltrating lymphocytes in primary liver carcinoma. The CDR3 is made up of 14 amino acids. The germline CDR1 and CDR2 sequences are SQVTM and ANQGSEA. RNA isolated from unsorted whole blood supplied the blood RNA, with germline DNA also extracted. Presurgery, roughly 4 milliliters of peripheral blood were collected. The researchers produced TCR beta cDNA from approximately 550 ng total RNA with a constant-region primer. Slightly modified ARM-PCR with three nested multiplex PCR rounds yielded TCR beta libraries. Researchers ran the first two PCR rounds for roughly 11 cycles each with TRBV1-TRBV30 forward primers and a C-beta reverse primer. TCRdb reanalysed the multiplex PCR reads using MiXCR and keeps one entry per CDR3 protein. The sample records hundreds of thousands of distinct CDR3 sequences, nearly 60% being singletons.

This chain joins TRBV29-1 and TRBJ2-7, with TRBD1 matching 7 bases. This clonotype was sampled from a woman aged 30 to 39 with primary liver carcinoma and hepatitis B virus infection. Sequencing input: peripheral blood. DNA for the CDR3: TGCAGCCTTGACCTGACAGGGTCGGGATACGAGCAGTACTTC. It encodes CSLDLTGSGYEQYF.